A selection of T cell receptor beta chains follows, all from one sample in a study of neurological immune-mediated disorders. TCRdb re-derived calls from the 5' RACE reads in MiXCR, one entry per CDR3 protein. Here the sample spans over 50,000 distinct CDR3 sequences, roughly 5% being singletons. The specimen was PBMCs. The source is a human donor with multiple sclerosis. The donor label of this sample is uncertain. Each CDR3 is given with its conserved first and last residue. A D gene is named only where the DNA matches it firmly. Some rows have no size entry. The others give once, few or many, or a class for an expanded clone.

size,D,J,V,CDR3,DNA
many,TRBD1,TRBJ1-2,TRBV20-1,CSAPRGNSGYTF,TGCAGTGCCCCCAGGGGGAACTCTGGCTACACCTTC
-,TRBD1,TRBJ2-7,TRBV5-1,CASSLDLRGYEQYF,TGCGCCAGCAGCTTGGACCTCAGGGGGTACGAGCAGTACTTC
many,TRBD1,TRBJ2-7,TRBV5-1,CASSYSRGRISIEQYF,TGCGCCAGCAGCTACAGCAGGGGGCGCATCTCTATCGAGCAGTACTTC
many,-,TRBJ2-3,TRBV5-1,CASSLEGQTTDTQYF,TGCGCCAGCAGCTTGGAAGGGCAGACCACAGATACGCAGTATTTT
many,-,TRBJ2-3,TRBV7-2,CASSLTRADTQYF,TGTGCCAGCAGCTTAACGAGAGCAGATACGCAGTATTTT
many,TRBD1,TRBJ2-3,TRBV5-1,CASSSLTGVTDTQYF,TGCGCCAGCAGCTCGCTGACAGGGGTGACAGATACGCAGTATTTT
many,-,TRBJ2-1,TRBV6-5,CASRLGGGGREQFF,TGTGCCAGCAGACTGGGAGGGGGCGGACGGGAGCAGTTCTTC
-,TRBD1,TRBJ1-3,TRBV6-1,CASSEATGQVDTIYF,TGTGCCAGCAGTGAAGCGACAGGACAGGTGGACACCATATATTTT
many,TRBD2,TRBJ2-1,TRBV5-1,CASSLASGGSSSYNEQFF,TGCGCCAGCAGCTTAGCCAGCGGGGGGTCCAGCTCCTACAATGAGCAGTTCTTC
many,TRBD1,TRBJ1-4,TRBV5-1,CASSPGQGGEKLFF,TGCGCCAGCAGCCCCGGACAGGGGGGGGAAAAACTGTTTTTT
many,-,TRBJ2-5,TRBV12-3/TRBV12-4,CASSPTGAKETQYF,TGTGCCAGCAGTCCCACGGGTGCGAAAGAGACCCAGTACTTC
-,-,TRBJ1-5,TRBV18,CASSPGGHNQPQHF,TGTGCCAGCTCACCCGGGGGACACAATCAGCCCCAGCATTTT
many,-,TRBJ1-1,TRBV12-5,CASGPAGSEAFF,TGTGCTAGTGGTCCGGCAGGCTCTGAAGCTTTCTTT
many,TRBD2,TRBJ2-7,TRBV20-1,CSATSSGDPYEQYF,TGCAGTGCTACCAGTAGCGGGGACCCCTACGAGCAGTACTTC
many,TRBD1,TRBJ2-7,TRBV2,CASRRQGITYEQYF,TGTGCCAGCAGGAGACAGGGAATTACCTACGAGCAGTACTTC
many,-,TRBJ2-3,TRBV14,CASSHQRGGDTQYF,TGTGCCAGCAGCCATCAACGGGGCGGAGATACGCAGTATTTT
many,-,TRBJ2-2,TRBV20-1,CSARDLRTSTGELFF,TGCAGTGCTAGAGATCTCCGAACTTCCACCGGGGAGCTGTTTTTT
many,TRBD2,TRBJ2-4,TRBV20-1,CSARLGLAGGGAKNIQYF,TGCAGTGCTAGGTTGGGGCTAGCGGGGGGAGGCGCCAAAAACATTCAGTACTTC
many,-,TRBJ1-1,TRBV7-9,CASSLRDTEAFF,TGTGCCAGCAGCTTAAGGGACACTGAAGCTTTCTTT
many,-,TRBJ2-3,TRBV6-1,CASSSQQPMDTQYF,TGTGCCAGCAGTTCCCAACAACCTATGGATACGCAGTATTTT
many,-,TRBJ2-2,TRBV7-6,CASSPRVSNTGELFF,TGTGCCAGCAGCCCCCGGGTTTCGAACACCGGGGAGCTGTTTTTT
many,-,TRBJ1-2,TRBV5-1,CASNGQPSNYGYTF,TGCGCCAGCAACGGACAGCCCTCTAACTATGGCTACACCTTC
-,-,TRBJ1-2,TRBV4-1,CASSQEGGTVYGYTF,TGCGCCAGCAGCCAAGAGGGGGGGACGGTCTATGGCTACACCTTC
many,TRBD1,TRBJ1-5,TRBV5-1,CASSLDPDRGNDF,TGCGCCAGCAGCTTGGATCCGGACAGGGGGAATGATTTT
many,-,TRBJ2-1,TRBV5-1,CASSLNQAYNEQFF,TGCGCCAGCAGCTTGAATCAGGCGTACAATGAGCAGTTCTTC
many,TRBD1,TRBJ1-2,TRBV12-3/TRBV12-4,CASSPWTGEDYGYTF,TGTGCCAGCAGTCCGTGGACAGGGGAGGACTATGGCTACACCTTC
many,TRBD1,TRBJ1-6,TRBV5-6,CASSPGTGNSPLHF,TGTGCCAGCAGCCCCGGGACAGGAAATTCACCCCTCCACTTT
many,-,TRBJ1-1,TRBV20-1,CSPTQGINTEAFF,TGCAGTCCGACGCAGGGGATAAACACTGAAGCTTTCTTT
many,-,TRBJ2-3,TRBV2,CASNGRNTDTQYF,TGTGCCAGCAATGGCAGGAACACAGATACGCAGTATTTT
many,TRBD1,TRBJ1-6,TRBV3-1,CASSQRQGVNSPLHF,TGTGCCAGCAGCCAAAGACAGGGGGTCAATTCACCCCTCCACTTT
many,TRBD2,TRBJ2-7,TRBV10-2,CASGSSGGNDEQYF,TGCGCCAGCGGTTCTAGCGGGGGCAACGACGAGCAGTACTTC
many,-,TRBJ2-3,TRBV7-3,CASSLSKADTQYF,TGTGCCAGCAGCTTAAGTAAGGCAGATACGCAGTATTTT
-,TRBD1,TRBJ1-6,TRBV6-5,CASRSGTGLSPLHF,TGTGCCAGCAGGTCCGGGACAGGGCTTTCACCCCTCCACTTT
many,-,TRBJ1-6,TRBV20-1,CSARGFNSPLHF,TGCAGTGCTAGAGGTTTTAATTCACCCCTCCACTTT
many,-,TRBJ2-1,TRBV7-2,CASSLDYEQFF,TGTGCCAGCAGCTTAGACTATGAGCAGTTCTTC
many,-,TRBJ2-7,TRBV5-1,CASSSVGSSYEQYF,TGCGCCAGCAGCTCAGTTGGGAGCTCCTACGAGCAGTACTTC
many,-,TRBJ1-1,TRBV5-1,CASSLTPYTEAFF,TGCGCCAGCAGCTTGACACCTTACACTGAAGCTTTCTTT
many,TRBD1,TRBJ1-3,TRBV20-1,CSAVEGGPGNTIYF,TGCAGTGCTGTGGAAGGGGGCCCTGGAAACACCATATATTTT
many,-,TRBJ2-5,TRBV7-8,CASSLVTTAQETQYF,TGTGCCAGCAGCTTAGTTACGACAGCCCAAGAGACCCAGTACTTC
many,-,TRBJ1-1,TRBV20-1,CSASVANTEAFF,TGCAGTGCTAGCGTCGCGAACACTGAAGCTTTCTTT
-,-,TRBJ2-1,TRBV19,CASSGRLARHNEQFF,TGTGCCAGTTCTGGTCGACTGGCGAGGCACAATGAGCAGTTCTTC
-,-,TRBJ1-4,TRBV5-1,CASSFLGRSGAEKLFF,TGCGCCAGCAGCTTCCTTGGACGATCGGGGGCTGAAAAACTGTTTTTT
many,-,TRBJ1-1,TRBV5-1,CASSLRPGQLSNTEAFF,TGCGCCAGCAGCTTAAGACCTGGACAGTTGAGCAACACTGAAGCTTTCTTT
many,-,TRBJ2-2,TRBV7-3,CASSLIGGDVTGELFF,TGTGCCAGCAGTCTTATTGGCGGGGACGTCACCGGGGAGCTGTTTTTT
many,-,TRBJ1-6,TRBV5-1,CASSLGADSPLHF,TGCGCCAGCAGCTTGGGTGCAGATTCACCCCTCCACTTT
many,TRBD2,TRBJ2-2,TRBV6-1,CASSRGAGELFF,TGTGCCAGCAGTCGGGGGGCCGGGGAGCTGTTTTTT
many,-,TRBJ1-1,TRBV5-1,CASSLLRPNTEAFF,TGCGCCAGCAGCTTGTTACGGCCGAACACTGAAGCTTTCTTT
many,TRBD1,TRBJ1-5,TRBV18,CASSPKEGAQPQHF,TGTGCCAGCTCACCTAAGGAGGGGGCACAGCCCCAGCATTTT
-,-,TRBJ1-4,TRBV7-9,CASRKGHLNEKLFF,TGTGCCAGCAGAAAGGGACACCTCAATGAAAAACTGTTTTTT
-,TRBD1,TRBJ2-5,TRBV7-2,CASSPGQGTWQTQYF,TGTGCCAGCAGCCCGGGACAGGGGACATGGCAGACCCAGTACTTC
many,TRBD2,TRBJ2-1,TRBV5-1,CASSRLAGDYNEQFF,TGCGCCAGCAGCCGACTAGCGGGCGATTACAATGAGCAGTTCTTC
many,TRBD1,TRBJ1-2,TRBV5-5,CASSWGQPNYGYTF,TGTGCCAGCAGCTGGGGACAGCCAAACTATGGCTACACCTTC
many,TRBD2,TRBJ2-7,TRBV20-1,CSAREIITSGGAIYEQYF,TGCAGTGCTAGAGAGATAATAACTAGCGGGGGGGCTATCTACGAGCAGTACTTC
many,-,TRBJ2-3,TRBV20-1,CSANPRWGTDTQYF,TGCAGTGCTAACCCTAGATGGGGCACAGATACGCAGTATTTT
many,TRBD2,TRBJ2-1,TRBV5-1,CASRPTSGSSYNEQFF,TGCGCCAGCAGGCCGACTAGCGGGAGCTCCTACAATGAGCAGTTCTTC
many,TRBD1,TRBJ1-4,TRBV15,CATSPRDSLNEKLFF,TGTGCCACCAGTCCCCGGGACAGCCTTAATGAAAAACTGTTTTTT
-,-,TRBJ2-7,TRBV20-1,CSARVVSSYEENF,TGCAGTGCTAGAGTCGTCAGCTCCTACGAGGAGAACTTC
many,-,TRBJ1-1,TRBV4-1,CASSQEGDSPLLNTEAFF,TGCGCCAGCAGCCAAGAGGGTGACAGCCCTTTGTTGAACACTGAAGCTTTCTTT
many,-,TRBJ2-2,TRBV5-1,CASFRDGNTGELFF,TGCGCCAGCTTCCGGGACGGGAACACCGGGGAGCTGTTTTTT
many,-,TRBJ1-1,TRBV3-1,CASSPTGNTEAFF,TGTGCCAGCAGCCCGACGGGGAACACTGAAGCTTTCTTT